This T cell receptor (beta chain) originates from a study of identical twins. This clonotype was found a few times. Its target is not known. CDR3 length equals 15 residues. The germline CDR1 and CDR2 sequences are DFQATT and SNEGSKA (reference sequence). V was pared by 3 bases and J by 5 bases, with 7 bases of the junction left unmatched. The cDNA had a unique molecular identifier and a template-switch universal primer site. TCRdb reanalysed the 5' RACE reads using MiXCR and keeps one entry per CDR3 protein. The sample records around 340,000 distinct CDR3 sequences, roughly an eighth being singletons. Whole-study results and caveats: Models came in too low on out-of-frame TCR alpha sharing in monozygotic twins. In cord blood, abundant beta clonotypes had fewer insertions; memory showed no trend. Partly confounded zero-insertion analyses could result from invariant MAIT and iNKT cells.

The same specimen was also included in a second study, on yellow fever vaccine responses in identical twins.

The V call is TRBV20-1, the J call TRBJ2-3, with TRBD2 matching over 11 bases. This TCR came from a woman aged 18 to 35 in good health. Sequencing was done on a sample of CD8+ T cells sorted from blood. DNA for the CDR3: TGCAGTGCTAGGCGGGTAGCGGGGGGGCAAGATACGCAGTATTTT. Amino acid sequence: CSARRVAGGQDTQYF.